Below, 28 T cell receptor beta chains from the same sample are listed, as sequenced in a study of T cells in Graves' hyperthyroidism and ophthalmopathy. Using RNA transcripts as the source, TCR beta CDR3 regions were amplified. Using the HTBI primer set, a first-round RT-PCR was run on the TCR CDR3. One entry per CDR3 protein, called by TCRdb with MiXCR from the multiplex PCR reads. The sample includes 700,000 or so distinct CDR3 sequences, roughly 15% seen only once; the top ten take roughly 8%. Sequencing was done on a sample of blood. The receptor set was obtained from a man younger than 35 with Graves' hyperthyroidism.

This sequence joins TRBV19 and TRBJ2-5, with 9 bases matching TRBD2. V lost 3 bases, J lost 1 base, and 3 bases stayed unmatched. CDR3 size: 15 residues. CDR1 is LNHDA, CDR2 SQIVND, per germline (reference sequence). The CDR3 region is CASSMEAGGQETQYF. CDR3 bases: TGTGCCAGTAGTATGGAAGCGGGAGGCCAAGAGACCCAGTACTTC.

This clonotype was detected only a few times. The chain recombines TRBV30 with TRBJ1-5; TRBD1 might be the D (5 bases). Germline V gene lookup returns CDR1 GTSNPN and CDR2 SVGIG (reference sequence). This CDR3 has 14 amino acids. Trimming pared 3 bases from V and 6 bases from J, leaving 15 bases between. CDR3 DNA sequence: TGTGCCTGGAGCGATTATCCCCAGGGTCAGCCCCAGCATTTT. This gives the protein CAWSDYPQGQPQHF. Supplemented by reference TRBV30 and TRBJ1-5, the full variable domain reads SQTIHQWPATLVQPVGSPLSLECTVEGTSNPNLYWYRQAAGRGLQLLFYSVGIGQISSEVPQNLSASRPQDRQFILSSKKLLLSDSGFYLCAWSDYPQGQPQHFGDGTRLSIL.

At least ten counts were recorded for this clonotype. The chain carries TRBV28 and TRBJ2-7; TRBD1 matches 11 bases. This CDR3 has 15 amino acids. The V and J ends lost 3 bases and 4 bases, in that order; junction bases with no gene match: 5. Germline lookup yields CDR1 MDHEN and CDR2 SYDVKM. Written as DNA, the CDR3 is TGTGCCAGCAGTTTGTTGGGGACAGGGGGTTACGAGCAGTACTTC. Amino acids: CASSLLGTGGYEQYF.

This clonotype has at least ten counts. The J gene is TRBJ2-5, the V gene TRBV27; no clear D gene. The CDR3 runs 12 residues. Germline assignment: CDR1 MNHEY and CDR2 SMNVEV (reference sequence). V was clipped by 3 bases and J by 5 bases, with 7 bases between them. As DNA, the CDR3 is TGTGCCAGCAGTTTTATTGGTGAGACCCAGTACTTC. Residues: CASSFIGETQYF.

This clonotype was observed a few times. This rearrangement joins TRBV7-9 to TRBJ2-1, with 15 bases identical to TRBD2. In germline, CDR1 is SEHNR, CDR2 FQNEAQ (reference sequence). This CDR3 comprises 17 residues. Germline trimming cut 5 bases from V and 10 bases from J; bases unmatched to any gene: 12. The CDR3 loop reads CASSNPGAGTSGREQFF. CDR3 sequence (DNA): TGTGCCAGCAGCAATCCCGGCGCCGGGACTAGCGGGAGGGAGCAGTTCTTC.

The V and J genes are TRBV2 and TRBJ2-2, with 8 bases lining up with TRBD1. CDR3 size: 16 residues. The trim removed 4 bases at V and 2 bases at J, leaving 6 bases unmatched. Germline CDR1 SNHLY, CDR2 FYNNEI. Here the CDR3 DNA reads TGTGCCAGCAGTGGGAGGGCAGGGGGCAACACCGGGGAGCTGTTTTTT. Protein sequence: CASSGRAGGNTGELFF.

The chain couples TRBV12-3 or TRBV12-4 to TRBJ2-1; 9 nucleotides agree with TRBD2. This CDR3 has 16 residues. Unmatched junction bases numbered 9, after V lost 6 bases and J lost 3 bases. DNA for the CDR3: TGTGCCAGCAGGTCCGCGGGAGGGCCCAGCTACAATGAGCAGTTCTTC. It specifies CASRSAGGPSYNEQFF.

The chain combines TRBV6-5 with TRBJ2-1, with TRBD1 identical over 10 bases. This CDR3 is built from 15 residues. V was clipped by 5 bases and J by 8 bases; unmatched bases: 9. CDR1 is MNHEY, CDR2 SVGAGI, per germline. The CDR3: CASSATGQGYDEQFF. The CDR3 DNA follows: TGTGCCAGCAGTGCAACGGGACAGGGGTATGATGAGCAGTTCTTC.

The chain recombines TRBV12-3 or TRBV12-4 with TRBJ1-1; unclear D gene. The CDR3 has 15 residues. V lost 1 base to trimming and J lost 4 bases, with 13 bases between them. In DNA form, the CDR3 reads TGTGCCAGCAGTTTAGGAGGGAGCCCGGGCACTGAAGCTTTCTTT. Translated: CASSLGGSPGTEAFF.

This clonotype has just a few counts. The chain is built from TRBV6-6 and TRBJ2-7; D unresolved. This CDR3 spans 14 amino acids. The ends were cut back, 2 bases at V and 0 bases at J, with 8 bases in the middle. Per germline, CDR1 MNHNY and CDR2 SVGAGI (reference sequence). The CDR3 nucleotides are TGTGCCAGCAGTTACGTGCGGAGCTCCTACGAGCAGTACTTC. This gives the protein CASSYVRSSYEQYF.

The chain is built from TRBV30 and TRBJ2-1; 11 bases agree with TRBD2. V lost 3 bases and J lost 3; bases outside the gene matches: 4. This CDR3 comprises 15 residues. Germline CDR1 reads GTSNPN; CDR2 reads SVGIG (reference sequence). CDR3 bases: TGTGCCTGGAGCGCCGGGACTAGCGGCTACAATGAGCAGTTCTTC. The encoded protein is CAWSAGTSGYNEQFF.

This clonotype was seen ten or more times. The chain is built from TRBV11-3 and TRBJ2-5, with D possibly matching TRBD1 (6 bases). Trimming stripped 2 bases from V and 5 bases from J, with 12 bases between. Per the germline V gene, CDR1 is SGHNT and CDR2 is YENEEA. The CDR3 spans 14 residues. The CDR3 DNA is TGTGCCAGCAGCTTATCAGGGGCTGTTGAGACCCAGTACTTC. It yields the protein CASSLSGAVETQYF.

The sample holds many counts of this clonotype. CDR3 bases: TGTGCCAGCAGCCAGGGGACAGGGGGCCTAAACATTCAGTACTTC. This encodes CASSQGTGGLNIQYF. The rearrangement joins TRBV2 to TRBJ2-4, with 12 positions matching TRBD1. CDR1 is SNHLY and CDR2 is FYNNEI in the germline V gene. This CDR3 is 15 amino acids long. Unmatched junction bases numbered 6, after V lost 6 bases and J lost 6 bases.

In its sample, this clonotype was seen many times. This sequence joins TRBV28 and TRBJ1-2, with D possibly TRBD1 on 6 matching bases. Germline CDR1 is MDHEN and CDR2 is SYDVKM. CDR3 size: 15 residues. Trimming pared 6 bases from V and 6 bases from J, leaving 20 bases between. CDR3 in amino acids: CASSRAPTGRDGYTF. CDR3 nucleotide sequence: TGTGCCAGCAGCCGGGCCCCAACAGGGAGAGATGGCTACACCTTC.

This clonotype was picked up many times. CDR3 DNA sequence: TGTGCCGGTAGGGGATATGGGAGCTCCTACAATGAGCAGTTCTTC. Protein: CAGRGYGSSYNEQFF. V and J are TRBV30 and TRBJ2-1; possibly TRBD1 or TRBD2 for D (5 bases each). Per germline, CDR1 GTSNPN and CDR2 SVGIG (reference sequence). The CDR3 loop spans 15 amino acids. The germline V and J ends were trimmed by 8 bases and 0 bases, with 17 bases remaining between them. Drawing the rest from reference TRBV30 and TRBJ2-1, the complete variable domain is SQTIHQWPATLVQPVGSPLSLECTVEGTSNPNLYWYRQAAGRGLQLLFYSVGIGQISSEVPQNLSASRPQDRQFILSSKKLLLSDSGFYLCAGRGYGSSYNEQFFGPGTRLTVL.

The rearrangement links TRBV19 to TRBJ1-1; D remains ambiguous. The CDR3 totals 13 residues. V was cut by 3 bases and J by 4 bases, with 9 bases left in between. Germline assignment: CDR1 LNHDA and CDR2 SQIVND (reference sequence). The CDR3 DNA reads TGTGCCAGTAGTATTCTTTCGGGCACTGAAGCTTTCTTT. Protein product: CASSILSGTEAFF. The full variable domain, with the rest looked up from reference TRBV19 and TRBJ1-1, is DGGITQSPKYLFRKEGQNVTLSCEQNLNHDAMYWYRQDPGQGLRLIYYSQIVNDFQKGDIAEGYSVSREKKESFPLTVTSAQKNPTAFYLCASSILSGTEAFFGQGTRLTVV.

This clonotype showed up many times. This sequence joins TRBV2 and TRBJ2-7; D possibly corresponds to TRBD2 (5 bases). This CDR3 region has 12 residues. Looked up from germline, CDR1 is SNHLY and CDR2 is FYNNEI. V was pared by 6 bases and J by 3 bases, with 9 bases between. DNA for the CDR3: TGTGCCAGCAGGGCCGGGGTCTACGAGCAGTACTTC. Translated, it gives CASRAGVYEQYF. The full variable domain, in which reference TRBV2 and TRBJ2-7 provide the parts outside the CDR3, is EPEVTQTPSHQVTQMGQEVILRCVPISNHLYFYWYRQILGQKVEFLVSFYNNEISEKSEIFDDQFSVERPDGSNFTLKIRSTKLEDSAMYFCASRAGVYEQYFGPGTRLTVT.

This clonotype was found many times. The chain is built from TRBV2 and TRBJ1-5; D uncertain. The CDR3 extends over 13 amino acids. Germline CDR1 reads SNHLY; CDR2 reads FYNNEI. Trimming removed 7 bases at V and 4 bases at J, with 11 bases between. The CDR3 region is CASKDLPNQPQHF. In DNA, the CDR3 is TGTGCCAGCAAAGACCTGCCAAATCAGCCCCAGCATTTT.

This clonotype was observed many times. V is TRBV7-8 and J is TRBJ2-4; the D is unclear. Trimming left V 4 bases short and J 7 bases short, with 11 bases between. The germline CDR1 and CDR2 sequences are SGHVS and FQNEAQ. This CDR3 is built from 13 residues. The CDR3 DNA is TGTGCCAGCAGCTCCCCCCAGGTTAACATTCAGTACTTC. Amino acids: CASSSPQVNIQYF.

The V call is TRBV25-1, the J call TRBJ2-2; tentative D call: TRBD2 (5 bases). With 6 bases removed from V and 0 bases from J, the gap between germline ends came to 20 bases. The germline V gene encodes CDR1 MGHDK and CDR2 SYGVNS. There are 18 residues in the CDR3. CDR3 residues: CASSRTSLVNTNTGELFF. Here the CDR3 DNA reads TGTGCCAGCAGCCGCACCTCACTAGTTAATACGAACACCGGGGAGCTGTTTTTT.

This clonotype was recorded at least ten times. The rearrangement links TRBV20-1 to TRBJ1-2; 8 bases fit TRBD1. The CDR3 spans 13 residues. V was clipped by 6 bases and J by 5 bases; unmatched bases: 8. CDR1 is DFQATT and CDR2 is SNEGSKA in the germline V gene (reference sequence). The CDR3 DNA sequence: TGCAGTGCGAGGGACAGGCGAGGTTATGGCTACACCTTC. This gives the protein CSARDRRGYGYTF.

This clonotype was detected many times. The chain employs TRBV28 and TRBJ2-3; perhaps TRBD2 as D (6 bases). Trimming left V 6 bases short and J 0 bases short, with 19 bases between. CDR3 length: 17 amino acids. Germline V gives CDR1 MDHEN, CDR2 SYDVKM. CDR3 protein: CASRTGTAETSTDTQYF. Written as DNA, the CDR3 is TGTGCCAGCAGAACCGGGACTGCCGAGACAAGCACAGATACGCAGTATTTT.

The chain employs TRBV12-3 or TRBV12-4 and TRBJ2-3; TRBD2 matches 8 bases. The CDR3 has 16 residues. V was clipped by 3 bases and J by 6 bases; unmatched bases: 11. The CDR3: CASSFRLALGGDTQYF. The CDR3 nucleotides read TGTGCCAGCAGTTTTCGACTAGCGCTTGGCGGCGATACGCAGTATTTT.

In this sample, this clonotype turned up a few times. This chain joins TRBV6-1 and TRBJ2-7, with 7 bases that match TRBD1. From germline, CDR1 is MNHNS and CDR2 SASEGT. This CDR3 is built from 12 residues. V lost 5 bases, J lost 6 bases, and 4 bases stayed unmatched. The CDR3 DNA follows: TGTGCCAGCAGTCATGGGACAGCCGAGCAGTACTTC. Its translation is CASSHGTAEQYF.

This clonotype appeared many times. The rearrangement uses TRBV2 and TRBJ2-7, with 9 positions matching TRBD2. Germline V gene lookup returns CDR1 SNHLY and CDR2 FYNNEI. Trimming took 0 bases from V and 3 from J; bases not matched to a gene: 3. This CDR3 has 15 amino acids. This CDR3 reads CASSEASGRNYEQYF. CDR3 sequence (DNA): TGTGCCAGCAGTGAAGCGAGCGGGAGGAACTACGAGCAGTACTTC.

The V and J genes are TRBV20-1 and TRBJ2-7; perhaps TRBD2 as D (6 bases). The CDR3 has 16 amino acids. Looked up from germline, CDR1 is DFQATT and CDR2 is SNEGSKA (reference sequence). V lost 0 bases and J 0 bases, leaving 15 bases between the germline ends. CDR3 residues: CSARDWRQRASYEQYF. CDR3 in DNA: TGCAGTGCTAGAGATTGGCGCCAGCGGGCCTCCTACGAGCAGTACTTC.

The rearrangement joins TRBV19 to TRBJ1-5; no firm D call. The germline gives CDR1 LNHDA, CDR2 SQIVND (reference sequence). Trimming pared 4 bases from V and 7 bases from J, leaving 11 bases between. The CDR3 has 13 residues. CDR3 sequence reads: CASSTQMAQPQHF. For the CDR3, the DNA is TGTGCCAGTAGTACTCAAATGGCGCAGCCCCAGCATTTT.

The chain couples TRBV11-2 to TRBJ2-7; 8 nucleotides line up with TRBD2. V was clipped by 8 bases and J by 6 bases; unmatched bases: 15. CDR1 SGHAT and CDR2 FQNNGV come from the germline V gene. This CDR3 comprises 15 residues. CDR3 sequence reads: CASGWTTAGEGEQYF. The CDR3 region has the DNA TGTGCCAGCGGTTGGACGACAGCGGGAGAGGGCGAGCAGTACTTC.